Each of the 18 T cell receptor beta chains below was sequenced from the same sample in a study of cytomegalovirus exposure and HLA in healthy donors. Vbeta (60) and Jbeta (13) primers were used in the PCR. The repertoire was sequenced with immunoSEQ multiplex PCR; TCRdb's copy has only in-frame clones and lacks some. The repertoire consists of approximately 160,000 clones, with around 68% occurring once and the leading ten covering less than 3.5%. The source material was PBMCs. All receptors derive from a woman between 40 and 50 years old in good health and CMV-seropositive.

V usage is TRBV4-3 and J usage is TRBJ1-5; TRBD1 might be the D (5 bases). V was clipped by 2 bases and J by 0 bases, with 14 bases between them. Looked up from germline, CDR1 is LGHNA and CDR2 is YSLEER. CDR3 length: 17 residues. For the CDR3, the DNA is TGCGCCAGCAGCCAAAACGGGGCGGGGGTTAGCAATCAGCCCCAGCATTTT. It encodes CASSQNGAGVSNQPQHF.

V and J are TRBV5-1 and TRBJ2-3; D is perhaps TRBD1 (5 bases). The CDR3 extends over 17 amino acids. Germline V CDR1 and CDR2: SGHRS, YFSETQ. V shed 0 bases and J shed 0 bases, with 14 bases lying between them. The CDR3 nucleotides read TGCGCCAGCAGCTTGGAGGGGTTAGCTACTAGCACAGATACGCAGTATTTT. Its protein product is CASSLEGLATSTDTQYF.

The chain uses TRBV10-3 and TRBJ2-7; 10 positions agree with TRBD1. V was pared by 6 bases and J by 0 bases, with 8 bases of the junction left unmatched. The CDR3 is 16 amino acids. CDR1 and CDR2 from the germline V gene are ENHRY and SYGVKD. The CDR3 loop is CAIRLGTGADSYEQYF. Here the CDR3 DNA reads TGTGCCATCAGACTGGGGACAGGGGCGGACTCCTACGAGCAGTACTTC.

The rearrangement links TRBV5-4 to TRBJ2-3; the D gene is possibly TRBD2 (6 bases). Germline-derived CDR1 and CDR2 are SGHNT and YYREEE (reference sequence). The CDR3 is made up of 16 amino acids. V gave up 0 bases and J gave up 2 bases, with 13 bases separating them. CDR3 in amino acids: CASSLVGRTLTDTQYF. Written as DNA, the CDR3 is TGTGCCAGCAGCTTGGTCGGGAGAACACTCACAGATACGCAGTATTTT.

In its sample, this clone was seen a few times. V gene TRBV6-5 combines with J gene TRBJ2-7, with 8 positions matching TRBD1. Trimming removed 5 bases from V and 3 bases from J; junction bases left unmatched: 9. Germline-derived CDR1 and CDR2 are MNHEY and SVGAGI. The CDR3 runs 15 residues. The CDR3 DNA is TGTGCCAGCAGTAAACAGGGGGTGGACGGCTACGAGCAGTACTTC. Protein sequence: CASSKQGVDGYEQYF.

V and J are TRBV19 and TRBJ2-7; weak D call: TRBD1 (6 bases). This CDR3 spans 10 amino acids. The V end lost 9 bases, the J end lost 4 bases, and 7 bases lay between the germline ends. Germline V lookup: CDR1 LNHDA, CDR2 SQIVND (reference sequence). The CDR3 region has the DNA TGTGCCAGCGGACAGTACGAGCAGTACTTC. Translation gives CASGQYEQYF.

The chain carries TRBV11-2 and TRBJ2-2; D possibly corresponds to TRBD2 (5 bases). With 8 bases removed from V and 7 bases from J, the gap between germline ends came to 20 bases. The V gene's germline CDR1 is SGHAT and CDR2 FQNNGV. The CDR3 totals 15 residues. The CDR3 nucleotides read TGTGCCAGCGCCGGCTCCGTCCGGGGAAGCGGGGAGCTGTTTTTT. This sequence encodes CASAGSVRGSGELFF.

This chain connects TRBV7-2 to TRBJ2-5; 12 bases agree with TRBD2. Trimming cost V 1 base and J 4 bases; bases outside gene matches: 13. CDR1 is SGHTA and CDR2 is FQGNSA in the germline V gene. The CDR3 has 19 amino acids. CDR3 DNA: TGTGCCAGCAGCTTAGGGGCGACTAGCGGGGGCCGCCGTGGAGAGACCCAGTACTTC. Protein: CASSLGATSGGRRGETQYF.

The gene calls are TRBV18 and TRBJ1-5; perhaps TRBD1 as D (6 bases). The V gene lost 6 bases and the J gene lost 6 bases, with 12 bases spanning the gap. The germline V gene encodes CDR1 KGHSH and CDR2 LQKENI. The CDR3 is 13 amino acids. DNA of the CDR3: TGTGCCAGCTCCACAGGGCAGGGTCAGCCCCAGCATTTT. It codes for CASSTGQGQPQHF.

V usage is TRBV28 and J usage is TRBJ2-6; D unclear. Per the germline V gene, CDR1 is MDHEN and CDR2 is SYDVKM. CDR3 length: 15 amino acids. With 7 bases removed from V and 2 bases from J, the gap between germline ends came to 12 bases. The CDR3 DNA follows: TGTGCCAGCACCACCCCCAGAACTGGGGCCAACGTCCTGACTTTC. Protein sequence: CASTTPRTGANVLTF.

In its sample, this clone was seen a few times. The chain carries TRBV7-2 and TRBJ1-1; D is possibly TRBD1 (5 bases). Germline assignment: CDR1 SGHTA and CDR2 FQGNSA. Trimming stripped 0 bases from V and 6 bases from J, with 14 bases between. The CDR3 length is 15 residues. The CDR3 reads CASSLAVNGGAEAFF. CDR3 DNA sequence: TGTGCCAGCAGCTTAGCGGTTAACGGGGGGGCTGAAGCTTTCTTT.

The chain joins TRBV7-9 to TRBJ2-7; 15 nucleotides match TRBD2. Germline V gene data show CDR1 as SEHNR and CDR2 as FQNEAQ (reference sequence). After removal of 4 bases from V and 7 bases from J, the junction contained 5 bases not matched to a gene. The CDR3 is 15 amino acids. This CDR3 is CASSSPGLAGGEQYF. The CDR3, as DNA: TGTGCCAGCAGCTCACCGGGACTAGCGGGAGGAGAGCAGTACTTC.

Note on this clone: Other DNA sequences in this specimen translate into the identical CDR3. V is TRBV5-1 and J is TRBJ2-1; 8 nucleotides match TRBD2. With 0 bases clipped from V and 4 bases from J, the junction kept 3 bases outside the gene matches. The CDR3 is made up of 15 amino acids. The germline V gene encodes CDR1 SGHRS and CDR2 YFSETQ. In nucleotides, the CDR3 is TGCGCCAGCAGCTTGGAACGGGGGGGGTACAATGAGCAGTTCTTC. Protein: CASSLERGGYNEQFF. Full variable domain (missing parts from reference TRBV5-1 and TRBJ2-1): KAGVTQTPRYLIKTRGQQVTLSCSPISGHRSVSWYQQTPGQGLQFLFEYFSETQRNKGNFPGRFSGRQFSNSRSEMNVSTLELGDSALYLCASSLERGGYNEQFFGPGTRLTVL.

The chain joins TRBV6-6 to TRBJ2-1; 8 bases line up with TRBD2. J gave up 7 bases and V 5 bases, and 10 bases lay outside the gene matches. This CDR3 spans 15 amino acids. Germline V gives CDR1 MNHNY, CDR2 SVGAGI (reference sequence). The CDR3 sequence is CASSGRTAGVNEQFF. CDR3 nucleotide sequence: TGTGCCAGCAGTGGCAGGACAGCGGGGGTAAATGAGCAGTTCTTC.

This clone came up a few times. The chain couples TRBV7-9 to TRBJ2-6, with TRBD2 matching 14 bases. The germline gives CDR1 SEHNR, CDR2 FQNEAQ (reference sequence). The CDR3 has 18 amino acids. V was pared by 5 bases and J by 2 bases, with 5 bases of the junction left unmatched. In DNA form, the CDR3 reads TGTGCCAGCAGCACCCGACTAGCGGGAGGGGCTGGGGCCAACGTCCTGACTTTC. Translated, it gives CASSTRLAGGAGANVLTF. The entire variable domain, with the rest obtained from reference TRBV7-9 and TRBJ2-6, is as follows: DTGVSQNPRHKITKRGQNVTFRCDPISEHNRLYWYRQTLGQGPEFLTYFQNEAQLEKSRLLSDRFSAERPKGSFSTLEIQRTEQGDSAMYLCASSTRLAGGAGANVLTFGAGSRLTVL.

There are a few counts of this clone. V and J are TRBV5-8 and TRBJ2-3, with TRBD2 matching over 13 bases. This CDR3 comprises 17 residues. The germline CDR1 and CDR2 sequences are SGHTS and YDEGEE. J lost 3 bases, V lost 0 bases, and 4 bases had no gene match. The CDR3 DNA reads as TGTGCCAGCAGCTTGGGGACTAGCGGGAGCGGAACAGATACGCAGTATTTT. Protein sequence: CASSLGTSGSGTDTQYF.

The chain joins TRBV5-4 to TRBJ2-5; TRBD2 matches at 8 bases. Germline lookup yields CDR1 SGHNT and CDR2 YYREEE (reference sequence). The V segment lost 0 bases and the J segment 4 bases; nucleotides outside the gene matches: 11. The CDR3 has 17 amino acids. In DNA, the CDR3 is TGTGCCAGCAGCTTGGACGGATTGAGCGGGGGAACAGAGACCCAGTACTTC. Amino acid sequence: CASSLDGLSGGTETQYF.

The chain links TRBV7-8 to TRBJ1-3; D is perhaps TRBD1 (5 bases). Trimming removed 2 bases at V and 5 bases at J, with 16 bases between. In germline, CDR1 is SGHVS, CDR2 FQNEAQ. CDR3 length: 16 amino acids. In nucleotides, the CDR3 is TGTGCCAGCAGCTTAATGGACACGGGAGTACGAAACACCATATATTTT. As protein: CASSLMDTGVRNTIYF.